Detailed here is one TCR beta chain. This sample stems from a study of blood T cell repertoires in COVID-19. V shed 0 bases and J shed 4 bases, with 12 bases lying between them. This CDR3 region has 15 residues. In germline, CDR1 is MNHNS, CDR2 SASEGT. Authors' methods: Reference gene primer amplification in the assay estimated nucleated cell counts. The protocol was immunoSEQ multiplex PCR, while the TCRdb copy is restricted to in-frame clones and leaves out a portion. The D gene and trimming were derived from the DNA, and the V and J assignments and clone size from that table. Of roughly 100,000 clones detected, over 80% appear once; the ten largest clones hold over 12%.

V is TRBV6-1 and J is TRBJ1-2; D is undetermined. The sequence came from a man aged 50-59 years with acute or convalescent COVID-19. The sequenced sample was peripheral blood. CDR3 sequence (DNA): TGTGCCAGCAGTGAAGCCCCCAGGCCTCCCTATGGCTACACCTTC. This encodes CASSEAPRPPYGYTF.